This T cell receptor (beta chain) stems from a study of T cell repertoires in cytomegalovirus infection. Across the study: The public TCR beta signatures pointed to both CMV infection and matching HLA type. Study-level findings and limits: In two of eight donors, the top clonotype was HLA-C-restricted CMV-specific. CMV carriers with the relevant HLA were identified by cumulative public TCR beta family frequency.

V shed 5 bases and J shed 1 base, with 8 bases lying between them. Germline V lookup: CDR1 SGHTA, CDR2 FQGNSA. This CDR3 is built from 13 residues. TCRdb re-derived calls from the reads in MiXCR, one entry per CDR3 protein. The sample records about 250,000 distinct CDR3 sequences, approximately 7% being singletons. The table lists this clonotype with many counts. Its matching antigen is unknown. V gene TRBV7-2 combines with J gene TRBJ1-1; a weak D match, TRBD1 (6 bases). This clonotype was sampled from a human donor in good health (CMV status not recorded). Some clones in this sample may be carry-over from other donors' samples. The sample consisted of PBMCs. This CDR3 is CASSEQGNTEAFF. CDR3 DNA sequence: TGTGCCAGCAGCGAACAGGGGAACACTGAAGCTTTCTTT.